This T cell receptor beta chain was obtained from a study of human T cells and chemical hapten exposure. Study context: In the sensitization step, 2% DPC was placed on 2 cm by 2 cm of upper inner arm skin. Each patch test put 0.01% DPC on the upper back, and results were read at 6 days. General observations from the study: Sensitizing with DPC caused no change in TCRs above 1 in 1000 frequency.

The time point: patch test 2, 6 weeks after DPC sensitization. Treatment in this sample: therapeutic diphenylcyclopropenone sensitization with weekly scalp DPC. Researchers extracted total RNA from unfractionated whole blood. TCRdb passed the RACE reads through MiXCR, listing each CDR3 protein once. The table includes 350,000 to 400,000 distinct CDR3 sequences, about 6% detected once. At least ten counts were recorded for this clonotype. What it binds is unknown. The sequence came from a woman younger than 30 with alopecia areata. Some clones in this sample may be carry-over from other donors' samples. The specimen was whole blood, collected in connection with sensitization to the hapten diphenylcyclopropenone (DPC).

In DNA, the CDR3 is TGCGCCAGCAGTGCTACGGGTGACTATAATTCACCCCTCCACTTT. The encoded protein is CASSATGDYNSPLHF. The chain carries TRBV4-3 and TRBJ1-6; no firm D call. Germline V gene data show CDR1 as LGHNA and CDR2 as YSLEER. The germline V and J ends were trimmed by 6 bases and 3 bases, with 12 bases remaining between them. The CDR3 runs to 15 residues.